This paragraph covers one T cell receptor (beta chain) sequence. Its antigen is not yet known. Within one base of it there is no much larger clone, and no base qualities were kept. This entry belongs to a study of blood T cell dynamics during melanoma immunotherapy (TCRdb year 2020). Notes on the research overall: The patients had metastatic melanoma and were given first-line pembrolizumab or nivolumab plus ipilimumab as standard of care in the United Kingdom. To find early correlates of response, the study profiled the peripheral T cell receptor repertoires of patients with metastatic melanoma both before and after one cycle of checkpoint inhibitor therapy. A training cohort was formed from consecutive patients, and a further independent group of patients from the same centre was pooled into an external validation set.

A fixed 350 ng of DNA was loaded for every bulk PBMC sample. Following the manufacturer instructions, the immunoSEQ TCRb Assay kit was used to amplify TCR beta CDR3 sequences from genomic DNA. The KAPA Library Quantification Kit for Illumina platforms was used to quantify pooled libraries by qPCR. Pooled libraries were sequenced on an Illumina NextSeq 500, clustered at about 0.55-1.2 pM. The original pipeline was this. The TCR data were analyzed using immunoSEQ ANALYZER and the R LymphoSeq package. A rearrangement efficiency score was calculated as productive divided by the sum of productive and non-productive CDR3 sequences. Clonality was measured with the Gini coefficient and diversity with the Renyi index at alpha=1, compared pairwise between timepoints within each patient. Clonal relatedness, based on an edit distance of 3, and repertoire similarity, based on the Bhattacharyya coefficient, were both computed in LymphoSeq. Linear discriminant analysis on week-3 changes in clonality and diversity was built with the R MASS and caret packages to classify response. TCRdb holds this immuneACCESS table with in-frame rearrangements only. Some clones are missing; in checked studies, unresolved V genes explain under half, and the rest has no known cause. From that table come the V and J calls and clone size; the DNA was used to work out D and trimming. Recorded for this sample are about 13,000 clones; under 90% of them occurred a single time. Clones ranked in the top ten supply around 3.1% of the sample.

Interpreted using the paper, the time point label stands for: pre-treatment baseline. Blood samples were taken before treatment (T0) and at week 3 (W3), following the first cycle of checkpoint blockade. Except for two patients with rapid clinical progression, response was assessed 12 weeks after the first infusion by RECIST 1.1; disease control meant complete response, partial response or stable disease. Patients were excluded for prior systemic cancer treatment, concomitant immunosuppressant therapy or synchronous other active malignancies. Bulk PBMC and plasma cell-free DNA were both sequenced for TCR beta so that circulating cells and T cell turnover could be tracked. PBMC were isolated from blood with Lymphoprep and SepMate tubes, followed by red cell lysis. QIAamp DNA Blood Mini kits were used to extract DNA from PBMC and from sorted T cell subsets. What the research found in general, with its limitations: The relatively small sample size was acknowledged as a potential limitation on generalization of the results. The study was unable to establish whether the T cell clones driving the repertoire changes were melanoma-specific or instead reflected general immune activation. Unlike progressors, patients who went on to achieve disease control showed a bifurcated reorganization of the PBMC repertoire at W3, with either increased clonality or increased diversity.

For this chain, trimming is 6 bases at the V end and 5 bases at the J end, and the number of junction bases without a gene match is 0. According to the germline V gene, CDR1 reads MNHNS and CDR2 reads SASEGT. The CDR3 numbers 13 residues from cysteine through phenylalanine. Of all the DNA, just the CDR3 is kept, 39 bases in frame from base 1. The chain employs TRBV6-1 and TRBJ2-7, and 14 junctional nucleotides match TRBD2. Sample: blood, taken from a patient treated with checkpoint blockade. This clonotype was obtained from a human donor with melanoma. The CDR3 reads as follows: CASRGLAGDEQYF. The DNA sequence is as follows: TGTGCCAGCAGGGGACTAGCGGGAGACGAGCAGTACTTC.